This paragraph covers one T cell receptor (beta chain) sequence. Antigen specificity is unknown. The CDR3 covers 12 residues. Germline-derived CDR1 and CDR2 are LNHDA and SQIVND (reference sequence). Trimming took off 5 bases at V and 7 bases at J, with 8 bases between the two ends. This sample stems from a study of monozygotic twins with cystic fibrosis. General study findings and limits: Shared CDR3 numbers were not associated with age, concordance or severity. J usage was most co-twin-similar in 8 of 16 pairs, V in 13. The repertoire was suggested to be naive-dominated, clonality median approximately 0.0093.

TCRdb keeps only in-frame clones here, not all; method: immunoSEQ multiplex PCR. The sample lists about 19,000 clones; approximately 96% were seen once. Sequencing was carried out using blood. The sequence derives from a woman in her 30s with cystic fibrosis. The J gene is TRBJ2-2, the V gene TRBV19; D gene ambiguous. The CDR3: CASSAQSGELFF. CDR3 in DNA: TGTGCCAGTAGTGCGCAAAGCGGGGAGCTGTTTTTT.